The present entry profiles one T cell receptor (beta chain) with its context. The specificity of this receptor is unknown. No base quality information exists; no much larger clone differs at one position. The treatment or condition label of this sample denotes: approximately 18 received Ad26.COV2.S at low or high dose, single or two shots; several received placebo; per-sample allocation not given. Repertoires of vaccine and placebo recipients were sequenced from samples taken on day 63 after the first injection. In Cohort 1b, some 25 adults aged 18-55 years were enrolled at a single site in Boston, USA, between 29 July and 7 August 2020. As a vaccine, Ad26.COV2.S was a replication-incompetent adenovirus type 26 vector that expressed a prefusion-stabilized SARS-CoV-2 spike protein derived from the original Wuhan strain. TCRbeta CDR3 regions were sequenced with the immunoSEQ Assay. After extraction, genomic DNA underwent amplification by bias-controlled multiplex PCR, followed by high-throughput sequencing. The authors' pipeline ran thus. Collapsing and filtering of sequences were performed to quantify the absolute abundance of each unique TCRbeta CDR3 region. T cell fraction was estimated by normalization of TCRbeta template counts to usable DNA, with usable DNA being measured through amplification of reference genes present in all nucleated cells. Repertoire TCRs were annotated as SARS-CoV-2-specific by exact matching of V gene, CDR3 amino acid sequence and J gene to a known reactive TCR set. The reference SARS-CoV-2 TCR set was derived from MIRA and filtered for enrichment in COVID-19-positive ImmuneCODE repertoires, a step that removed public or cross-reactive TCRs. Using the MIRA antigens, annotated TCRs were further analysed by specific ORF or by position within an ORF. Breadth was defined as the number of annotated unique rearrangements divided by the total number of unique productive rearrangements, and depth was defined as the summed frequency of the annotated unique rearrangements. Group comparisons of TCR breadth used two-sided Wilcoxon rank-sum tests. Here the immuneACCESS table is served through TCRdb, limited to in-frame sequences with V and J called. Missing clones are a known gap in these copies; in checked studies unresolved V genes cover under half, and the rest lacks a known reason. D and trimming come from the DNA, and the V and J calls and clone size come from that table. The sample table contains some 250,000 clones; only one count was recorded for more than 75% of them. Clones ranked in the top ten supply roughly a tenth of the sample.

This record belongs to a study of Ad26.COV2.S vaccination and SARS-CoV-2 variants (TCRdb year 2021). In terms of the full investigation: Donors in the vaccine arm were drawn from COV1001, a phase I-IIa trial of Ad26.COV2.S in healthy adults that was multicentre, randomized, double-blind and placebo-controlled. Dosing of Ad26.COV2.S was intramuscular, at either 5x10^10 or 1x10^11 viral particles, delivered as one shot or as two shots spaced 56 days apart. TCRbeta repertoire sequencing was used to assess the specificity and breadth of SARS-CoV-2-reactive T cell receptors after Ad26.COV2.S vaccination. A total of 32 samples were included in the TCR-sequenced set, comprising roughly 19 Ad26.COV2.S vaccine recipients, 5 placebo recipients and 8 SARS-CoV-2 convalescent individuals. Participants in the trial were split at random into five groups of five each, receiving low-dose or high-dose Ad26.COV2.S once or twice, or else placebo on both occasions. Throughout the experiments and outcome assessment, investigators stayed blinded to trial group allocation.

Broad study findings and their caveats: Comparing responses between vaccine doses or regimens was not something the study was powered to do. Higher spike-specific TCR breadth was observed in Ad26.COV2.S recipients than in placebo recipients (P = 0.0014). The authors noted that the TCR breadth and depth analyses may have underestimated total T cell responses. Non-spike TCR breadth was comparable between vaccine and placebo recipients, consistent with the vaccine containing only spike. After vaccination, substantial breadth of spike-specific CD8+ and CD4+ T cell responses was reported.

The sequence was obtained from a person between 18 and 60 years old who received the Ad26.COV2.S COVID-19 vaccine or a placebo. This specimen was peripheral blood, taken in a trial of Ad26.COV2.S vaccine versus placebo.

DNA sequence: TGTGCCAGCGGTATTGAGCAGTACTTC. It translates as CASGIEQYF. The V and J genes are TRBV28 and TRBJ2-7; too little of a D gene remains to name it. From the germline V gene, CDR1 is MDHEN and CDR2 is SYDVKM. Between the V and J ends, shortened by 8 bases and 7 bases respectively, the junction contains 6 bases. From the cysteine through the phenylalanine, the CDR3 covers 9 amino acids. The retained sequence is limited to the CDR3, 27 bases, with the frame set at the first base.